This section outlines one TCR beta chain sequence together with its context. There is no known antigen for this receptor. Base qualities were left out, and no much larger clone turns up one base away. The sample originates from a study of blood T cell repertoires in COVID-19 (TCRdb year 2020). In terms of the full investigation: Samples from collaborators originated in the United States, Italy and Spain and spanned both the acute and convalescent phases of COVID-19. The prospective study material was composed of cDNA or gDNA derived from T cells, B-cell-depleted T cells, or PBMCs. The dataset comprised deeply sampled blood TCRbeta repertoires from subjects exposed to, actively infected with, or recovered from COVID-19. The repertoires were released in a freely available public database meant as a resource for research on the immune response to SARS-CoV-2. The samples were drawn from two sources: the first 160 participants of the ongoing ImmuneRACE study, and about 1,300 subjects contributed by 6 global collaborators. The sample metadata nearly always contained a de-identified subject ID, COVID-19 status, age in years and sex. Where available, HLA class I and class II types were obtained from metadata supplied by the sample provider rather than from assay-based typing. Study-wide findings and limitations: The amount of clinical and demographic metadata varied by source and participant and was provided uncurated.

The immunoSEQ Assay, a bias-controlled multiplex PCR, was used to amplify TCRbeta CDR3 regions from genomic DNA. The authors processed their data as follows. The number of nucleated cells in each sample was estimated by amplification of reference gene primers within the assay. To quantify the absolute abundance of each unique TCRbeta CDR3 rearrangement, sequence reads were collapsed and filtered. For each sample, productive Simpson clonality was calculated by taking the square root of Simpson's diversity index across productive rearrangements. TCRdb limited this immuneACCESS table to in-frame rearrangements with V and J called. A share of clones is missing; checked studies link under half to unresolved V genes, and the rest is unexplained. The V and J calls and the clone size are those of that table, but D and trimming were determined from the DNA. The sample contains roughly 200,000 clones, 80% of them found a single time. Around 6.3% of the sample lies in the top ten.

The collaborating institutions used their own protocols to collect whole blood in K2EDTA tubes. For TCRbeta analysis, collaborator samples were shipped as frozen whole blood, as isolated PBMCs, or as DNA extracted from either sample type. The CDR3 numbers 14 residues from cysteine through phenylalanine. Only the CDR3 DNA stays, 42 bases, in frame from base 1. A distance of 14 bases separates the germline ends of V and J, which lose 8 bases and 0 bases respectively. From the germline V gene (reference sequence), CDR1 is GTSNPN and CDR2 is SVGIG. Sequencing was performed on peripheral blood. The TCR originated in a man aged 70-80 years with active or convalescent COVID-19. The chain couples TRBV30 to TRBJ1-3; the D gene is possibly TRBD1, with 5 bases matching. The CDR3 has the sequence CATQDGHSGNTIYF. The nucleotide sequence reads TGTGCCACTCAGGACGGACACTCTGGAAACACCATATATTTT.